Below are 9 T cell receptor beta chains sequenced from a single sample in a study of cytomegalovirus exposure and HLA in healthy donors. The PCR was carried out with 60 Vbeta primers and 13 Jbeta primers. Sequenced by immunoSEQ multiplex PCR; TCRdb stores in-frame clones only, minus some. The data hold 230,000 or so clones, with around 90% observed a single time. Sequenced input: PBMCs. Every receptor here comes from a girl aged 2-10 years in good health and CMV-seronegative.

This rearrangement joins TRBV6-6 to TRBJ1-3; D possibly corresponds to TRBD1 (5 bases). The CDR3 has 15 residues. The V gene's germline CDR1 is MNHNY and CDR2 SVGAGI (reference sequence). With 6 bases removed from V and 6 bases from J, the gap between germline ends came to 18 bases. CDR3 region: CASRTSGGFENTIYF. In nucleotides, the CDR3 is TGTGCCAGCAGAACCTCCGGGGGGTTTGAAAACACCATATATTTT.

This clone was seen a handful of times. The chain couples TRBV19 to TRBJ1-5; 8 nucleotides agree with TRBD1. The CDR3 has 17 amino acids. Germline CDR1 LNHDA, CDR2 SQIVND (reference sequence). With 5 bases clipped from V and 3 bases from J, the junction kept 12 bases outside the gene matches. CDR3 sequence reads: CASSLTRGQVTNQPQHF. CDR3 nucleotide sequence: TGTGCCAGTAGTCTCACCCGGGGACAGGTGACCAATCAGCCCCAGCATTTT.

The chain carries TRBV18 and TRBJ1-2, with TRBD1 matching over 10 bases. Trimming cost V 3 bases and J 6 bases; bases outside gene matches: 13. This CDR3 is 17 amino acids long. Germline CDR1 is KGHSH and CDR2 is LQKENI. The CDR3 loop is CASSPPPPGQGTNGYTF. CDR3 sequence (DNA): TGTGCCAGCTCACCTCCTCCCCCGGGACAGGGGACAAATGGCTACACCTTC. Drawing the rest from reference TRBV18 and TRBJ1-2, the complete variable domain is NAGVMQNPRHLVRRRGQEARLRCSPMKGHSHVYWYRQLPEEGLKFMVYLQKENIIDESGMPKERFSAEFPKEGPSILRIQQVVRGDSAAYFCASSPPPPGQGTNGYTFGSGTRLTVV.

This clone was counted between two and nine times. The V and J genes are TRBV7-9 and TRBJ1-6; 9 bases match TRBD1. Trimming removed 1 base from V and 4 bases from J; junction bases left unmatched: 11. The CDR3 is made up of 19 amino acids. Germline V lookup: CDR1 SEHNR, CDR2 FQNEAQ (reference sequence). The CDR3 here is CASSLGITGGAEYNSPLHF. The DNA of the CDR3 is TGTGCCAGCAGCTTAGGAATAACAGGGGGCGCAGAGTATAATTCACCCCTCCACTTT.

This chain connects TRBV19 to TRBJ2-7; 7 bases line up with TRBD2. V dropped 3 bases and J dropped 3; count of bases not matched to a gene: 5. The CDR3 spans 14 residues. Per germline, CDR1 LNHDA and CDR2 SQIVND (reference sequence). This CDR3 is CASSIAGAIYEQYF. The CDR3 DNA reads TGTGCCAGTAGTATCGCGGGAGCAATCTACGAGCAGTACTTC.

To note about this clone: One end of the junction is discordant with germline, which a read error may explain. This rearrangement joins TRBV6-5 to TRBJ2-7, with a possible D match to TRBD1 (5 bases). The CDR3 sequence is 12 residues long. The germline CDR1 and CDR2 sequences are MNHEY and SVGAGI. CDR3 in amino acids: CASSYFQGELDF. Here the CDR3 DNA reads TGTGCCAGCAGTTACTTCCAGGGTGAGCTAGACTTC.

The V and J genes are TRBV5-6 and TRBJ2-3; D gene uncertain. The CDR3 loop spans 13 amino acids. The germline V gene has CDR1 SGHDT and CDR2 YYEEEE. Trimming shortened V by 0 bases and J by 3 bases, and 5 bases separated the two germline ends. The CDR3: CASSLAPTDTQYF. CDR3 coding DNA: TGTGCCAGCAGCTTGGCCCCTACAGATACGCAGTATTTT.

The chain is built from TRBV7-9 and TRBJ2-5; D is perhaps TRBD2 (7 bases). The germline V gene encodes CDR1 SEHNR and CDR2 FQNEAQ (reference sequence). This CDR3 spans 16 amino acids. The germline V and J ends were trimmed by 4 bases and 1 base, with 16 bases remaining between them. The CDR3: CASSSSSGGPQETQYF. In nucleotides, the CDR3 is TGTGCCAGCAGCTCCTCATCGGGGGGCCCCCAAGAGACCCAGTACTTC.

The rearrangement links TRBV9 to TRBJ1-2, with D possibly being TRBD1 (5 bases). The CDR3 has 14 amino acids. CDR1 SGDLS and CDR2 YYNGEE come from the germline V gene. V was shortened by 3 bases and J by 5 bases, with 14 bases between the two germline ends. The CDR3 bases are TGTGCCAGCAGCGACAGGACCCGCGGATATGGCTACACCTTC. This translates into CASSDRTRGYGYTF.